The clone carrying this TCR beta chain was seen a single time. Its specificity is not known. These data belong to a study of OX40 agonist ivuxolimab in advanced cancers. Profiling relied on immunoSEQ multiplex PCR, and the TCRdb table lists in-frame clones only, not all of them. Of fewer than 20,000 clones listed, 75% to 90% are singletons. Study-wide results and limits: Low normalized T-cell clonal expansion was additionally recorded for some nonresponders. CD8+ T cells were the subset that, on average, had more expanded clones than CD4+.

V was trimmed by 3 bases and J by 3 bases, leaving 9 bases between them. The CDR3 is 14 amino acids. Germline assignment: CDR1 MDHEN and CDR2 SYDVKM. Blood specimens came from baseline, cycle 4 day 1, and cycle 7 day 1. The rearrangement links TRBV28 to TRBJ1-5; D possibly corresponds to TRBD1 (6 bases). Sequencing used CD4+ or CD8+ T cells sorted from blood, obtained in a trial of the OX40 agonist ivuxolimab. The source of this sequence is an adult with an advanced solid tumor such as melanoma, head and neck, liver or kidney cancer. Written as DNA, the CDR3 is TGTGCCAGCAGTTTGGGGGGCACCAATCAGCCCCAGCATTTT. It yields the protein CASSLGGTNQPQHF.